This entry describes one T cell receptor beta chain. The CDR3 is 15 amino acids. V lost 5 bases and J lost 4; bases outside the gene matches: 9. The germline CDR1 and CDR2 sequences are SEHNR and FQNEAQ (reference sequence). The data were taken from a study of OX40 agonist ivuxolimab in advanced cancers. Whole-study context: Of mixed ages from about 20 to 85 and averaging roughly 60 years, the group was over 80% male.

Some clones are missing from TCRdb's copy, which holds only in-frame ones; the method was immunoSEQ multiplex PCR. In the table there are about 72,000 clones, about 85% of which are singletons. The clonotype originates from an adult with an advanced solid tumor such as melanoma, head and neck, liver or kidney cancer. Here the sequenced sample was CD4+ or CD8+ T cells sorted from blood, taken in a trial of the OX40 agonist ivuxolimab. This chain joins TRBV7-9 and TRBJ1-2, with TRBD1 matching over 8 bases. CDR3: CASSPNRGRVYGYTF. The CDR3 DNA follows: TGTGCCAGCAGCCCAAACAGGGGGAGGGTCTATGGCTACACCTTC.